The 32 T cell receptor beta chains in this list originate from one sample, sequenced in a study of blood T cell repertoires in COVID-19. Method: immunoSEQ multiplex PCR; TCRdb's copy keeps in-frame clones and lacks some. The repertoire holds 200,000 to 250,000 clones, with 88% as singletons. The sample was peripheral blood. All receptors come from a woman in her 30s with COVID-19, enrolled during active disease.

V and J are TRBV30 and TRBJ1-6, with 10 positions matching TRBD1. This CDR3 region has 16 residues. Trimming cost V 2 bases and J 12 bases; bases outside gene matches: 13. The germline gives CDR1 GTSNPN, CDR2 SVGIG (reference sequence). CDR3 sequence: CAWSFGVGQGSGPLHF. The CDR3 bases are TGTGCCTGGAGTTTTGGGGTGGGACAGGGGTCCGGACCCCTCCACTTT.

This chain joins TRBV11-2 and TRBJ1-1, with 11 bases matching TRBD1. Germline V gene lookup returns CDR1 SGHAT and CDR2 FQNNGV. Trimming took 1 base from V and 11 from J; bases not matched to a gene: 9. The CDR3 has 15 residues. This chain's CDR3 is CASSLVRGQGALAFF. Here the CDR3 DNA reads TGTGCCAGCAGCTTAGTCAGAGGACAGGGGGCTTTGGCTTTCTTT.

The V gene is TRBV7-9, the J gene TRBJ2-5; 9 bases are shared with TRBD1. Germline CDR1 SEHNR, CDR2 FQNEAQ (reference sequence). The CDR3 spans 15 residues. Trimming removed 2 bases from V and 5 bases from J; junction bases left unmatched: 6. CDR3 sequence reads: CASSLSQGARETQYF. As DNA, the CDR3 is TGTGCCAGCAGCTTATCACAGGGGGCGCGTGAGACCCAGTACTTC.

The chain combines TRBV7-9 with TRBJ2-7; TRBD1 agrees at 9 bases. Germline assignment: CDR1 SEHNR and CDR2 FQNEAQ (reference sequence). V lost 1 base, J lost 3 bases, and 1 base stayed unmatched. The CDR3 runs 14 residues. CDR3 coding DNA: TGTGCCAGCAGCTTAGGACAGGGGGGCTACGAGCAGTACGTC. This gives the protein CASSLGQGGYEQYV.

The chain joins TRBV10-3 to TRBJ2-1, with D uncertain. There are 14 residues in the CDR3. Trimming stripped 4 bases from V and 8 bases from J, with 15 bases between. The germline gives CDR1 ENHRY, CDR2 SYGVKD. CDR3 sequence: CAISAKGEVDEQFF. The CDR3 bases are TGTGCCATCAGTGCCAAAGGCGAGGTCGATGAGCAGTTCTTC.

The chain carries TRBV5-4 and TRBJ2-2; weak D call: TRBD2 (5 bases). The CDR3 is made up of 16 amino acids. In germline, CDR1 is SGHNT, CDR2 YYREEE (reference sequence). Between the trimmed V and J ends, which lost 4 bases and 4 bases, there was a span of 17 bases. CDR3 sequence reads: CASSAYLASSTGELFF. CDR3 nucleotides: TGTGCCAGCAGCGCCTACCTAGCCTCGAGCACCGGGGAGCTGTTTTTT.

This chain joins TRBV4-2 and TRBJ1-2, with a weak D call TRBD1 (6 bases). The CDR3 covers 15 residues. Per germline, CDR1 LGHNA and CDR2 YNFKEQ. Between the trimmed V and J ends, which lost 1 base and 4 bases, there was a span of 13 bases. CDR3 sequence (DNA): TGTGCCAGCAGCCAAGGAAAAGGGGGTATCTATGGCTACACCTTC. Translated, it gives CASSQGKGGIYGYTF.

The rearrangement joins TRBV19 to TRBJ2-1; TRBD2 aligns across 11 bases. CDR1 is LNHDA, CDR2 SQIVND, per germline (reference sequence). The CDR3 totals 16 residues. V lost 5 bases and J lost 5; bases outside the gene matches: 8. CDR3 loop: CASSLPPSGGNNEQFF. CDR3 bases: TGTGCCAGTAGTCTTCCTCCTAGCGGGGGGAACAATGAGCAGTTCTTC.

In DNA, the CDR3 is TGTGCCAGCAGTTTCGGACAGGGAAGTGGCTACACCTTC. Translating gives CASSFGQGSGYTF. The J gene is TRBJ1-2, the V gene TRBV27; TRBD1 aligns across 8 bases. Germline assignment: CDR1 MNHEY and CDR2 SMNVEV (reference sequence). The CDR3 is 13 residues long. Trimming cost V 3 bases and J 7 bases; bases outside gene matches: 4.

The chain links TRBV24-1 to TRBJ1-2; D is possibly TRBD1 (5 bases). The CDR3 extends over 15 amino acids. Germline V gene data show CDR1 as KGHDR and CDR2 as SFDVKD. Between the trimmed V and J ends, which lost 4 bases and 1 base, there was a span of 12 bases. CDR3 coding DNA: TGTGCCACCAGTGACCCTGGGAGGGGTAACTATGGCTACACCTTC. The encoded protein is CATSDPGRGNYGYTF.

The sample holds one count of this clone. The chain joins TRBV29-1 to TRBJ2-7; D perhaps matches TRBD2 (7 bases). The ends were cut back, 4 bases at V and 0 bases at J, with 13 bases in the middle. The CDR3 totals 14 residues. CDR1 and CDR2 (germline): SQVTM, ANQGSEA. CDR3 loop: CSVVGGDTSYEQYF. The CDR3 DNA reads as TGCAGCGTTGTTGGGGGGGACACCTCCTACGAGCAGTACTTC.

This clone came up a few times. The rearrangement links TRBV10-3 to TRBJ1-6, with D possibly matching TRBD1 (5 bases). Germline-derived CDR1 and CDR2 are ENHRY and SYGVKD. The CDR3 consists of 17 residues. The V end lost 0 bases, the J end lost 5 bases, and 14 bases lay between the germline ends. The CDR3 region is CAISESARETDNSPLHF. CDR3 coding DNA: TGTGCCATCAGTGAGTCGGCCAGGGAAACCGATAATTCACCCCTCCACTTT.

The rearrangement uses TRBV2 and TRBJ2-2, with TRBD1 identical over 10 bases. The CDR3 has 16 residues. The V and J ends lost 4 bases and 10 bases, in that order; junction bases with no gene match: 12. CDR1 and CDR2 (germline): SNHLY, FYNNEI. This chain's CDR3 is CASSGPGTGEAKELFF. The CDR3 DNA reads TGTGCCAGCAGTGGCCCGGGGACAGGGGAGGCGAAGGAGCTGTTTTTT.

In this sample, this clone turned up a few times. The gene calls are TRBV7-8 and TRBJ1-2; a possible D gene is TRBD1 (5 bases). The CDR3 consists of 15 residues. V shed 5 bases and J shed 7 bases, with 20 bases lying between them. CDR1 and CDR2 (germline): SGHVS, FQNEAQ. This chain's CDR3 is CASSPRRGREGGYTF. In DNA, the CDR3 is TGTGCCAGCAGCCCCCGGCGGGGCAGGGAGGGTGGCTACACCTTC.

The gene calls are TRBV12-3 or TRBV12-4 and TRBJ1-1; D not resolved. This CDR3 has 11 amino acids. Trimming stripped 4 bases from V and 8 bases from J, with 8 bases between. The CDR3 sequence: CASSSGREAFF. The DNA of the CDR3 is TGTGCCAGCAGTTCAGGCAGGGAAGCTTTCTTT.

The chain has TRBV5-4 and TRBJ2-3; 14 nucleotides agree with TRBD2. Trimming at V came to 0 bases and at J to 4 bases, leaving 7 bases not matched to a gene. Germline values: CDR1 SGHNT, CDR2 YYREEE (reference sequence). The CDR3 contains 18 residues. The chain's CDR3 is CASSLGGLAGAGADTQYF. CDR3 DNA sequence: TGTGCCAGCAGCTTGGGGGGACTAGCGGGAGCAGGGGCAGATACGCAGTATTTT. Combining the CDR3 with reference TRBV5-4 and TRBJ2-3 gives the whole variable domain ETGVTQSPTHLIKTRGQQVTLRCSSQSGHNTVSWYQQALGQGPQFIFQYYREEENGRGNFPPRFSGLQFPNYSSELNVNALELDDSALYLCASSLGGLAGAGADTQYFGPGTRLTVL.

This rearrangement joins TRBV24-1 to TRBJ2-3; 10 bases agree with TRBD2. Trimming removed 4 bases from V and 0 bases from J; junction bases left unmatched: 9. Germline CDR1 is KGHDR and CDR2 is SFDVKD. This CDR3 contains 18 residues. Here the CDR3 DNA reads TGTGCCACCAGTGACCCTGCCCCTAGCGGGGGTAGCACAGATACGCAGTATTTT. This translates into CATSDPAPSGGSTDTQYF.

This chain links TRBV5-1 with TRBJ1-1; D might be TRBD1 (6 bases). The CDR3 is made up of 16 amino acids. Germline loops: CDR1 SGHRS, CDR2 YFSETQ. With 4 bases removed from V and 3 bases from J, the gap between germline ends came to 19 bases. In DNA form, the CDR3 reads TGCGCCAGCAGCCCCCTAATAAATACAGGGTACACTGAAGCTTTCTTT. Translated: CASSPLINTGYTEAFF. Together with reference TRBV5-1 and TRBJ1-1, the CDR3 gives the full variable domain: KAGVTQTPRYLIKTRGQQVTLSCSPISGHRSVSWYQQTPGQGLQFLFEYFSETQRNKGNFPGRFSGRQFSNSRSEMNVSTLELGDSALYLCASSPLINTGYTEAFFGQGTRLTVV.

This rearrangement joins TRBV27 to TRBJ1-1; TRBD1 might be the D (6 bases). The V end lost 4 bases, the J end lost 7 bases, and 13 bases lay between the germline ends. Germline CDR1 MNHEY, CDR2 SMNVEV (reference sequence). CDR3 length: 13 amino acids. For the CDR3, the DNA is TGTGCCAGCAGTTCTCTCCGACAGGATGAAGCTTTCTTT. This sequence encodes CASSSLRQDEAFF.

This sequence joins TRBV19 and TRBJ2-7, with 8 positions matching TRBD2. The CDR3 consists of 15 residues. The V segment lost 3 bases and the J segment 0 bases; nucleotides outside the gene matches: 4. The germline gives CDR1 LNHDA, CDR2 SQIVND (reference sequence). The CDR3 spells CASSMSRGGSYEQYF. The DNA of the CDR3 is TGTGCCAGTAGTATGAGCCGGGGGGGCTCCTACGAGCAGTACTTC.

CDR3 in DNA: TGCGCCAGCAGTGACAGTTTGGATGAAAAACTGTTTTTT. It encodes CASSDSLDEKLFF. The chain links TRBV10-1 to TRBJ1-4; D unresolved. Deletions cut 3 bases from V and 6 bases from J, with 8 bases between. The germline V gene has CDR1 WNHNN and CDR2 SYGVQD (reference sequence). The CDR3 sequence is 13 residues long.

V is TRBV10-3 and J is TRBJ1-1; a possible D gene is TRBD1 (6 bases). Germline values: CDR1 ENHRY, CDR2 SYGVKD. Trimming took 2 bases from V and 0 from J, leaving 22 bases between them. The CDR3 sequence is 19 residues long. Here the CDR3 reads CAISEPPQDSPILNTEAFF. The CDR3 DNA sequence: TGTGCCATCAGTGAGCCCCCCCAGGACAGTCCGATTCTGAACACTGAAGCTTTCTTT.

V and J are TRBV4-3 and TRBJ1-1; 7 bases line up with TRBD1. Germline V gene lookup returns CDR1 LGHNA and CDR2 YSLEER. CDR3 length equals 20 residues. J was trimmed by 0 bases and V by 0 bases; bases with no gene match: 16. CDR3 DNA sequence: TGCGCCAGCAGCCAAGAGTGGACAGGCCTTACTAGATTCATGAACACTGAAGCTTTCTTT. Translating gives CASSQEWTGLTRFMNTEAFF.

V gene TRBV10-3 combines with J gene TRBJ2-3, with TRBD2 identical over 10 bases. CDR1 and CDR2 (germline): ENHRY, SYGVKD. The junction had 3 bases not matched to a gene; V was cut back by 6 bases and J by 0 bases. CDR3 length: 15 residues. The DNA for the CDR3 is TGTGCCATCAGGAGGACTAGCGGAAGCACAGATACGCAGTATTTT. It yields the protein CAIRRTSGSTDTQYF.

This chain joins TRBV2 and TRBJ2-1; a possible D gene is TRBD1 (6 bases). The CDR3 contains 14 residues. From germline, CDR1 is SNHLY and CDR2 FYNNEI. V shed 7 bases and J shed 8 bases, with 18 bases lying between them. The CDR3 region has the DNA TGTGCCAGCATAAGTAGGGGGACCTCCCATGAGCAGTTCTTC. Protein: CASISRGTSHEQFF.

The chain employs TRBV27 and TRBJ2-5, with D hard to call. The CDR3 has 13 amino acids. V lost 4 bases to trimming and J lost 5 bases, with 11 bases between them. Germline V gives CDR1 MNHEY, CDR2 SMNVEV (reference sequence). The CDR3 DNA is TGTGCCAGCAGTTCCACCGCCGAGGAGACCCAGTACTTC. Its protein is CASSSTAEETQYF.

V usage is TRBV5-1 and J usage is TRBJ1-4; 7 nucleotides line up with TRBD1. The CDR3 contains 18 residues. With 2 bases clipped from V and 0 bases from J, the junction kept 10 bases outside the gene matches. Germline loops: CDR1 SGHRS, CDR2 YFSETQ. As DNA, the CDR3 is TGCGCCAGCAGCTTAGGGGGACAGAGTACAGCAACTAATGAAAAACTGTTTTTT. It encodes CASSLGGQSTATNEKLFF.

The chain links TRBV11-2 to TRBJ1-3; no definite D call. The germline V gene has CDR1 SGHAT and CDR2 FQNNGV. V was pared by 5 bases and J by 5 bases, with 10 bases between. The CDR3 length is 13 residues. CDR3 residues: CASSLSPRNTIYF. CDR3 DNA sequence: TGTGCCAGCAGCCTATCCCCTAGAAACACCATATATTTT.

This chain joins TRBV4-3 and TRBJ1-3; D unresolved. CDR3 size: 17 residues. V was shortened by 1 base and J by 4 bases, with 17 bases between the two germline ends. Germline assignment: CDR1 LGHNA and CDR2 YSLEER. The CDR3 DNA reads TGCGCCAGCAGCCAAGTTAGTGGTCCCTCTAGGGGAAACACCATATATTTT. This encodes CASSQVSGPSRGNTIYF.

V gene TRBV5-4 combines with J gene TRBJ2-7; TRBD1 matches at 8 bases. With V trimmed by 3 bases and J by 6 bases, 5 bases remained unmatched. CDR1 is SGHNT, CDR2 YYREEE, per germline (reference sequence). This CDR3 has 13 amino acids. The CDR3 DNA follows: TGTGCCAGCAGCTGGGGGACAGGTCGCGAGCAGTACGTC. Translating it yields CASSWGTGREQYV.

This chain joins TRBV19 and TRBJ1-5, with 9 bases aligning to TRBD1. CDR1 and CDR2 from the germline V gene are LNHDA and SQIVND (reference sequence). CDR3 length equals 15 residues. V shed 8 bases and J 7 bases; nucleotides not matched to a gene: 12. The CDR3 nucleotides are TGTGCCAGTCTACCCACCGACAGGGGGGTCCAGCCCCAGCATTTT. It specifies CASLPTDRGVQPQHF.

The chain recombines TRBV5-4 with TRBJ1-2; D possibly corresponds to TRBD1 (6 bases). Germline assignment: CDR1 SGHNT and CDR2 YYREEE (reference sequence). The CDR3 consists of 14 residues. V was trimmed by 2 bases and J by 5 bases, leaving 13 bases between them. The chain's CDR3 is CASSLGGAGYGYTF. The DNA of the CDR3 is TGTGCCAGCAGCTTAGGGGGGGCTGGGTATGGCTACACCTTC. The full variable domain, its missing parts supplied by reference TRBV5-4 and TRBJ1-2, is ETGVTQSPTHLIKTRGQQVTLRCSSQSGHNTVSWYQQALGQGPQFIFQYYREEENGRGNFPPRFSGLQFPNYSSELNVNALELDDSALYLCASSLGGAGYGYTFGSGTRLTVV.